This entry describes one T cell receptor (beta chain). It lacks a known antigen. Germline and junction disagree at one end, which may indicate a read error. The TCR beta CDR3 regions were amplified from RNA transcripts. A first-round RT-PCR of the TCR CDR3 used the HTBI primer set with the Qiagen OneStep RT-PCR kit. The libraries were constructed in a second round of multiplex PCR and then size-selected and purified. Libraries were sequenced paired-end with 100 bp reads on an Illumina HiSeq2000. The study's processing was this. Raw data were processed with SOAPnuke, discarding reads with adapters, uncalled bases, mean Phred below 15, or no exact constant-primer or identifier match. High-quality paired reads were merged with COPE v1.2.5, and unique nucleotide sequences were defined as clonotypes. Clonotypes were aligned to IMGT TRBV, TRBD and TRBJ reference segments using MiTCR v1.1. The analysis included only V-J combinations with a frequency above 0.0001, which together covered around 99% of the repertoires. The TCS score was defined as F50 (clonal expansion) divided by E x V (chaos), with BLOSUM62-based TCRdist calculated between CDR3 peptides within each V-J. Welch's t-statistics and random forest reduced roughly 540 V-J features to fewer than 15, which were used in a naive Bayes classifier (R e1071). TCRdb reanalyzed the raw reads on its own, using fastp at Q25 for trimming and MiXCR for clone calling, and kept in-frame beta chains. Each CDR3 protein appears once, grouped with its most common genes and DNA. The V and J calls were not made by the authors but by TCRdb's processing. This sample gives around 200,000 distinct CDR3 sequences in total; about a sixth of them show up just once. The ten most abundant clones make up about two fifths of the sample.

The record originates from a study of T cells in Graves' hyperthyroidism and ophthalmopathy (dated by TCRdb to between 2018 and 2021). Concerning the study at large: Peripheral blood was collected at initial diagnosis, before any treatment. The approximately 97 discovery patients were randomly divided into training and test sets at a 7:3 ratio. The study also compared thyroid tissue and blood T-cell repertoires from roughly six Graves' hyperthyroidism patients. TCR Vbeta CDR3 sequencing of approximately 140 peripheral blood samples (approximately 44 ophthalmopathy, about 74 hyperthyroidism and some 17 progressor patients) is reported in the paper. To identify TCR V-J signatures that set the groups apart, the researchers used a discovery cohort of 100 or so patients, made up of 40 to 45 with Graves' ophthalmopathy and 57 with stable Graves' hyperthyroidism. Whether ophthalmopathy could be predicted prospectively was tested in an independent validation cohort made up of 18 hyperthyroidism patients plus 17 patients who later progressed to ophthalmopathy. After blood sampling, hyperthyroidism patients were treated with methimazole at a starting dose of 30 mg daily, and ophthalmopathy patients were treated with high-dose intravenous methylprednisolone.

A patient counted as having stable Graves' hyperthyroidism if no progression to ophthalmopathy occurred over 18 months of follow-up. Hyperthyroidism patients were newly diagnosed, with disease duration under 2 months, and aged 18 to 65 years. The study excluded patients with uncontrolled infections, other autoimmune diseases, pregnancy or lactation. Diagnoses relied on clinical symptoms, serum thyroxine and TRAb, thyroid ultrasound and orbital computed tomography. Ficoll-Paque density gradient centrifugation was used to isolate PBMCs from under 11 ml of fresh peripheral blood. Trizol reagent was used to extract total RNA, and RNA quality was then checked on an Agilent 2100 Bioanalyzer. Study-wide conclusions, independent of this receptor: Ophthalmopathy was separated from stable hyperthyroidism by a 13 V-J signature model, with roughly 88% sensitivity and approximately 81% specificity obtained in cross-validation and 80%/75% obtained in testing. Blood samples also contained most of the expanded thyroid clonotypes (frequency above 0.001), which suggests that blood repertoires may reflect thyroid immune responses. No statistical method was used to fix the sample size in advance, and group allocation was not hidden from the investigators. In validation, the model predicted progression to ophthalmopathy with just under 71% sensitivity and less than 80% specificity, a median of approximately 6.7 months before onset.

From the germline V gene, CDR1 is SGHTA and CDR2 is FQGTGA. The CDR3 numbers 16 residues from cysteine through phenylalanine. The DNA shown is the 48-base CDR3, in frame from base 1. The sequencing sample was made of blood. The chain is encoded by TRBV7-3 joined to TRBJ1-4; the D gene remains uncertain. The sequence came from a middle-aged man with Graves' hyperthyroidism. The CDR3 has the sequence CASSQDAAQQNEKLFF. The nucleotides are TGCGCCAGCAGCCAAGATGCGGCACAGCAAAATGAAAAACTGTTTTTT. The entire variable domain, with the stretches around the CDR3 drawn from the reference TRBV7-3 and TRBJ1-4 proteins, is GAGVSQTPSNKVTEKGKYVELRCDPISGHTALYWYRQSLGQGPEFLIYFQGTGAADDSGLPNDRFFAVRPEGSVSTLKIQRTERGDSAVYLCASSQDAAQQNEKLFFGSGTQLSVL.